Below are 6 T cell receptor beta chains sequenced from a single sample in a study of T cells in Graves' hyperthyroidism and ophthalmopathy. There were TCR beta CDR3 regions amplified from RNA transcripts. Researchers ran a first-round RT-PCR on the TCR CDR3 using the HTBI primer set. A single record per CDR3 protein comes from TCRdb applying MiXCR to the multiplex PCR reads. The sample consists of 300,000 to 350,000 distinct CDR3 sequences, around 16% of them appearing once. The sequencing sample was made of blood. These receptors were collected from a man aged 25 to 40 with Graves' hyperthyroidism.

Many counts were recorded for this clonotype. The chain has TRBV5-1 and TRBJ1-1, with 7 bases fitting TRBD1. The germline CDR1 and CDR2 sequences are SGHRS and YFSETQ. The CDR3 length is 11 residues. Unmatched junction bases numbered 5, after V lost 4 bases and J lost 11 bases. CDR3 DNA sequence: TGCGCCAGCAGCACCGGACAGGCGGCTTTCTTT. Translated, it gives CASSTGQAAFF.

This clonotype was observed a handful of times. The rearrangement links TRBV9 to TRBJ1-4, with a weak D call TRBD1 (6 bases). CDR1 and CDR2 (germline): SGDLS, YYNGEE. Trimming cost V 4 bases and J 4 bases, with 11 bases left between them. This CDR3 is built from 14 residues. The CDR3 reads CASSRQVDNEKLFF. The CDR3, as DNA: TGTGCCAGCAGCCGACAGGTCGATAATGAAAAACTGTTTTTT.

This clonotype was detected a few times. The chain has TRBV2 and TRBJ2-7; a possible D gene is TRBD1 (5 bases). There are 13 residues in the CDR3. Germline V gene sequence: CDR1 SNHLY, CDR2 FYNNEI. V lost 7 bases to trimming and J lost 3 bases, with 13 bases between them. The CDR3 protein is CASNRRTGYEQYF. The CDR3 DNA is TGTGCCAGCAACAGGAGAACGGGCTACGAGCAGTACTTC.

This clonotype has more than one count but fewer than ten. V and J are TRBV19 and TRBJ2-2; 8 bases are shared with TRBD1. Germline V gene data show CDR1 as LNHDA and CDR2 as SQIVND (reference sequence). V shed 6 bases and J 4 bases; nucleotides not matched to a gene: 10. The CDR3 covers 16 residues. The CDR3 nucleotides read TGTGCCAGTAGCACCTCGACAGGGGCTCCCACCGGGGAGCTGTTTTTT. Its protein is CASSTSTGAPTGELFF.

The gene calls are TRBV6-1 and TRBJ2-5, with no clear D. Between the trimmed V and J ends, which lost 7 bases and 1 base, there was a span of 7 bases. The CDR3 is 12 amino acids. Germline V gene lookup returns CDR1 MNHNS and CDR2 SASEGT. CDR3 nucleotide sequence: TGTGCCAGCATGGGAATCCAAGAGACCCAGTACTTC. It yields the protein CASMGIQETQYF.

This clonotype appeared a few times. This sequence joins TRBV6-1 and TRBJ1-5, with D maybe TRBD1 (5 bases). CDR1 and CDR2 from the germline V gene are MNHNS and SASEGT. This CDR3 is built from 14 residues. V lost 5 bases to trimming and J lost 6 bases, with 14 bases between them. DNA for the CDR3: TGTGCCAGCAGTTCGCTCGGGGGTGGTCAGCCCCAGCATTTT. Translation gives CASSSLGGGQPQHF.